The 21 T cell receptor beta chains in this list originate from one sample, sequenced in a study of tissue T cells after allogeneic stem cell transplantation (dated 2022 in TCRdb). Taken with the paper, the label for time point translates to: human tissue collected at research (rapid) autopsy. The library relied on the immunoSEQ multiplex PCR assay. TCRdb's version of the immuneACCESS table is confined to in-frame rearrangements and falls short of the full clone set. An unresolved V gene accounts for under half of the shortfall where checked; the remainder is of unknown origin. The sample records 1,200 to 1,500 clones, roughly 74% of which are singletons. The ten largest clonotypes hold roughly a quarter of the sample. The starting material was stomach tissue, obtained at autopsy. The receptors were sampled from a male patient between 35 and 75 years old with steroid-refractory graft-versus-host disease after an allogeneic stem cell transplant. After a transplant, certain T cells may trace back to the graft donor.

This chain uses TRBV19 with TRBJ1-5, with D tentatively TRBD1 (6 bases). The CDR3 runs 13 residues. Germline V gives CDR1 LNHDA, CDR2 SQIVND (reference sequence). Trimming pared 4 bases from V and 9 bases from J, leaving 13 bases between. The CDR3, as DNA: TGTGCCAGTAGTAAGGACAGCCCCTCGCCCCAGCATTTT. Translation gives CASSKDSPSPQHF.

This clone was detected only a few times. V gene TRBV4-3 combines with J gene TRBJ1-1; the D gene is possibly TRBD1 (6 bases). The germline gives CDR1 LGHNA, CDR2 YSLEER. The CDR3 covers 15 residues. Trimming took 1 base from V and 4 from J, leaving 13 bases between them. CDR3: CASSQASRTATEAFF. As DNA, the CDR3 is TGCGCCAGCAGCCAAGCTTCCCGGACAGCCACTGAAGCTTTCTTT.

The sample holds a few counts of this clone. This chain connects TRBV14 to TRBJ2-5; tentative D call: TRBD2 (6 bases). Per the germline V gene, CDR1 is SGHDN and CDR2 is FVKESK. The CDR3 is 13 amino acids. V was trimmed by 5 bases and J by 4 bases, leaving 11 bases between them. The CDR3 spells CASSTGLGETQYF. The CDR3 DNA reads as TGTGCCAGCAGCACGGGACTGGGAGAGACCCAGTACTTC. Using reference TRBV14 and TRBJ2-5 for the parts outside the CDR3, the full variable domain is EAGVTQFPSHSVIEKGQTVTLRCDPISGHDNLYWYRRVMGKEIKFLLHFVKESKQDESGMPNNRFLAERTGGTYSTLKVQPAELEDSGVYFCASSTGLGETQYFGPGTRLLVL.

The rearrangement joins TRBV7-3 to TRBJ2-7, with 9 bases identical to TRBD2. The germline V gene has CDR1 SGHTA and CDR2 FQGTGA. The CDR3 totals 14 residues. V lost 2 bases, J lost 4 bases, and 3 bases stayed unmatched. The CDR3 region is CASSLGRGGYEQYF. For the CDR3, the DNA is TGTGCCAGCAGCTTAGGGCGGGGGGGATACGAGCAGTACTTC.

V and J are TRBV3-1 (or the pseudogene TRBV3-2) and TRBJ2-3, with D hard to call. The V end lost 2 bases, the J end lost 6 bases, and 12 bases lay between the germline ends. The CDR3 extends over 14 amino acids. Germline lookup yields CDR1 LGHDT and CDR2 YNNKEL (reference sequence). The CDR3 loop reads CASSQSNSPDTQYF. In DNA form, the CDR3 reads TGTGCCAGCAGCCAATCAAATAGCCCGGATACGCAGTATTTT.

The gene calls are TRBV29-1 and TRBJ2-6; D gene ambiguous. The CDR3 spans 14 residues. V was cut by 0 bases and J by 2 bases, with 5 bases left in between. CDR1 is SQVTM, CDR2 ANQGSEA, per germline. CDR3 in DNA: TGCAGCGTTGAAGACATGGCTGGGGCCAACGTCCTGACTTTC. Amino acid sequence: CSVEDMAGANVLTF. The entire variable domain, with the rest obtained from reference TRBV29-1 and TRBJ2-6, is as follows: SAVISQKPSRDICQRGTSLTIQCQVDSQVTMMFWYRQQPGQSLTLIATANQGSEATYESGFVIDKFPISRPNLTFSTLTVSNMSPEDSSIYLCSVEDMAGANVLTFGAGSRLTVL.

This clone was picked up a small number of times. The genes are TRBV27 and TRBJ2-2; possible D gene TRBD1, 5 bases. Germline values: CDR1 MNHEY, CDR2 SMNVEV (reference sequence). CDR3 size: 14 residues. Trimming pared 5 bases from V and 1 base from J, leaving 8 bases between. CDR3: CASSARVNTGELFF. In DNA form, the CDR3 reads TGTGCCAGCAGTGCCAGGGTGAACACCGGGGAGCTGTTTTTT.

The CDR3 sequence is CASSLTAQGSTGELFF. The CDR3 DNA is TGCGCCAGCAGCTTGACAGCTCAAGGTAGCACCGGGGAGCTGTTTTTT. This chain joins TRBV5-1 and TRBJ2-2; D is unclear. This CDR3 is 16 amino acids long. Trimming took off 1 base at V and 4 bases at J, with 14 bases between the two ends. CDR1 and CDR2 from the germline V gene are SGHRS and YFSETQ. The complete variable domain, with remaining parts taken from reference TRBV5-1 and TRBJ2-2, reads KAGVTQTPRYLIKTRGQQVTLSCSPISGHRSVSWYQQTPGQGLQFLFEYFSETQRNKGNFPGRFSGRQFSNSRSEMNVSTLELGDSALYLCASSLTAQGSTGELFFGEGSRLTVL.

The chain recombines TRBV6-1 with TRBJ2-5, with D perhaps matching TRBD1 or TRBD2 (5 bases each). The CDR3 has 15 residues. Between the trimmed V and J ends, which lost 2 bases and 5 bases, there was a span of 15 bases. Germline V gene sequence: CDR1 MNHNS, CDR2 SASEGT. The CDR3 DNA reads as TGTGCCAGCAGTGAAAGGGCACAATGGGGGGAGACCCAGTACTTC. It is translated as CASSERAQWGETQYF.

This chain connects TRBV6-2 or TRBV6-3 to TRBJ2-3; TRBD2 matches 7 bases. CDR1 and CDR2 (germline): MNHEY, SVGEGT. CDR3 length equals 17 residues. V shed 1 base and J 2 bases; nucleotides not matched to a gene: 9. This CDR3 is CASSYLILSGVTDTQYF. The CDR3 nucleotides are TGTGCCAGCAGTTACTTAATTTTAAGCGGGGTCACAGATACGCAGTATTTT.

The chain carries TRBV3-1 (or the pseudogene TRBV3-2) and TRBJ2-5, with a possible D match to TRBD1 (5 bases). The CDR3 runs to 16 residues. V shed 3 bases and J shed 4 bases, with 18 bases lying between them. Germline-derived CDR1 and CDR2 are LGHDT and YNNKEL (reference sequence). This CDR3 reads CASSQNPRTKGETQYF. The CDR3 nucleotides read TGTGCCAGCAGCCAGAACCCCAGGACAAAGGGAGAGACCCAGTACTTC.

The rearrangement uses TRBV11-2 and TRBJ1-2, with D perhaps TRBD1 (6 bases). The CDR3 runs 15 residues. Germline V lookup: CDR1 SGHAT, CDR2 FQNNGV. V shed 2 bases and J shed 5 bases, with 15 bases lying between them. CDR3 amino acids: CASSLRGGIEYGYTF. The CDR3 coding sequence is TGTGCCAGCAGCTTAAGAGGGGGGATTGAGTATGGCTACACCTTC.

V and J are TRBV7-7 and TRBJ2-7; the match to TRBD1 covers 9 bases. The length of the CDR3 is 14 residues. V lost 5 bases to trimming and J lost 5 bases; unmatched junction nucleotides: 7. The germline V gene encodes CDR1 SSHAT and CDR2 FNYEAQ (reference sequence). The CDR3 nucleotides read TGTGCCAGCAGCCGAGGACAGGGGAGGCACGAGCAGTACTTC. Protein product: CASSRGQGRHEQYF.

This chain joins TRBV28 and TRBJ1-5; tentative D call: TRBD1 (6 bases). V was trimmed by 3 bases and J by 1 base, leaving 10 bases between them. The V gene's germline CDR1 is MDHEN and CDR2 SYDVKM. This CDR3 is 15 amino acids long. This CDR3 is CASSFAGASNQPQHF. DNA for the CDR3: TGTGCCAGCAGTTTTGCGGGGGCAAGCAATCAGCCCCAGCATTTT.

The chain uses TRBV18 and TRBJ2-7, with 8 bases aligning to TRBD1. CDR1 is KGHSH and CDR2 is LQKENI in the germline V gene. This CDR3 spans 15 amino acids. Trimming cost V 5 bases and J 2 bases; bases outside gene matches: 8. The DNA of the CDR3 is TGTGCCAGCTCAGAACAGGGGGATACCACCTACGAGCAGTACTTC. This encodes CASSEQGDTTYEQYF. Full variable domain (rest looked up from reference TRBV18 and TRBJ2-7): NAGVMQNPRHLVRRRGQEARLRCSPMKGHSHVYWYRQLPEEGLKFMVYLQKENIIDESGMPKERFSAEFPKEGPSILRIQQVVRGDSAAYFCASSEQGDTTYEQYFGPGTRLTVT.

This chain uses TRBV4-3 with TRBJ2-2; 7 bases align to TRBD2. The CDR3 sequence is 15 residues long. Germline V gene data show CDR1 as LGHNA and CDR2 as YSLEER. Trimming removed 0 bases from V and 7 bases from J; junction bases left unmatched: 5. As DNA, the CDR3 is TGCGCCAGCAGCCAAGATTTCCCTAGCGGCGGGGAGCTGTTTTTT. Translation: CASSQDFPSGGELFF.

About this clone: This sample also contains other DNA sequences that code for the same CDR3. The V call is TRBV7-3, the J call TRBJ2-5, with TRBD1 identical over 9 bases. The V segment lost 6 bases and the J segment 4 bases; nucleotides outside the gene matches: 3. The CDR3 runs 13 residues. Germline V CDR1 and CDR2: SGHTA, FQGTGA. In DNA, the CDR3 is TGTGCCAGCAGTTCGGACAGGGGAGAGACCCAGTACTTC. Its translation: CASSSDRGETQYF.

This clone was seen once. The genes are TRBV11-2 and TRBJ2-3; TRBD2 matches 11 bases. Germline V lookup: CDR1 SGHAT, CDR2 FQNNGV. The junction had 6 bases not matched to a gene; V was cut back by 1 base and J by 0 bases. The CDR3 length is 18 residues. The CDR3 DNA follows: TGTGCCAGCAGCTTAGTTAGCGGGGGGGGACTTAGCACAGATACGCAGTATTTT. It translates to CASSLVSGGGLSTDTQYF.

The rearrangement uses TRBV3-1 (or the pseudogene TRBV3-2) and TRBJ2-2; TRBD1 aligns across 9 bases. With 4 bases clipped from V and 0 bases from J, the junction kept 6 bases outside the gene matches. This CDR3 has 17 amino acids. Germline V gene sequence: CDR1 LGHDT, CDR2 YNNKEL (reference sequence). CDR3: CASSPFDRGANTGELFF. In nucleotides, the CDR3 is TGTGCCAGCAGCCCATTCGACAGGGGGGCGAACACCGGGGAGCTGTTTTTT.

This chain links TRBV4-3 with TRBJ2-3, with 12 bases identical to TRBD2. Germline V gene data show CDR1 as LGHNA and CDR2 as YSLEER. CDR3 length: 16 residues. V lost 2 bases, J lost 2 bases, and 2 bases stayed unmatched. The CDR3 protein is CASSQRLAGVTDTQYF. DNA for the CDR3: TGCGCCAGCAGCCAAAGACTAGCGGGGGTCACAGATACGCAGTATTTT.

The chain carries TRBV20-1 and TRBJ2-3, with D possibly TRBD1 on 6 matching bases. In germline, CDR1 is DFQATT, CDR2 SNEGSKA (reference sequence). The CDR3 sequence is 16 residues long. V was cut by 3 bases and J by 5 bases, with 21 bases left in between. The CDR3 nucleotides are TGCAGTGCTAGTCTCGGGTATACAGGGTATCAAGATACGCAGTATTTT. Translation gives CSASLGYTGYQDTQYF.